This T cell receptor (beta chain) derives from a study of T cells in Graves' hyperthyroidism and ophthalmopathy. Across the whole study: Before any treatment, at initial diagnosis, peripheral blood was collected.

The source material, RNA transcripts, was used to amplify TCR beta CDR3 regions. When the TCR CDR3 underwent first-round RT-PCR, the HTBI primer set was used. MiXCR, applied by TCRdb to the multiplex PCR reads, yields one record per CDR3 protein. The repertoire holds 700,000 or so distinct CDR3 sequences, with around 17% as singletons. J gave up 6 bases and V 4 bases, and 6 bases lay outside the gene matches. Germline loops: CDR1 SGDLS, CDR2 YYNGEE. The CDR3 is 14 residues long. No progression to ophthalmopathy during 18 months of follow-up defined stable disease. Using around 10 ml of fresh peripheral blood, PBMCs were prepared.

The sequence was obtained from a man aged 18-30 years with Graves' hyperthyroidism. The material sequenced was blood. The chain has TRBV9 and TRBJ2-1, with TRBD1 matching over 8 bases. The CDR3 sequence: CASSLRQGSNEQFF. CDR3 in DNA: TGTGCCAGCAGCCTGCGACAGGGGTCCAATGAGCAGTTCTTC.